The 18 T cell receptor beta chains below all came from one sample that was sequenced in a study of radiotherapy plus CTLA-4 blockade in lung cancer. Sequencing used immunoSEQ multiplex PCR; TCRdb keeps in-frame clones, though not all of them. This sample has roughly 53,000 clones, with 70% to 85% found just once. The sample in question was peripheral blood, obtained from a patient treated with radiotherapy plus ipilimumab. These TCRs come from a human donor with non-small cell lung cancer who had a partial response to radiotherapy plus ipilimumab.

In nucleotides, the CDR3 is TGCGCCAGCAGCTCAAAGACAGGGGGGACTGAAGCTTTCTTT. The encoded protein is CASSSKTGGTEAFF. The genes are TRBV5-1 and TRBJ1-1, with 9 bases lining up with TRBD1. The length of the CDR3 is 14 residues. Germline-derived CDR1 and CDR2 are SGHRS and YFSETQ. With 3 bases clipped from V and 5 bases from J, the junction kept 5 bases outside the gene matches.

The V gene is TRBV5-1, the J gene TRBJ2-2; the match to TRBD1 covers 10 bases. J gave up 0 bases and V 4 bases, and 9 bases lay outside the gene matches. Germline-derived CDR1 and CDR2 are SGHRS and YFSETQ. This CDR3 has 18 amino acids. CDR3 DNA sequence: TGCGCCAGCAGCGAGGTAGACAGGGGGCGTACGAACACCGGGGAGCTGTTTTTT. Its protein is CASSEVDRGRTNTGELFF.

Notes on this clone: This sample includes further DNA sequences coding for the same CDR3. The CDR3, as DNA: TGTGCCAGCAGTCTCCAATGGACAGGGAGTGGGAAGCCCCAGCATTTT. Its protein product is CASSLQWTGSGKPQHF. This sequence joins TRBV27 and TRBJ1-5, with TRBD1 matching 8 bases. CDR3 length: 16 residues. Germline-derived CDR1 and CDR2 are MNHEY and SMNVEV (reference sequence). With V trimmed by 5 bases and J by 8 bases, 14 bases remained unmatched.

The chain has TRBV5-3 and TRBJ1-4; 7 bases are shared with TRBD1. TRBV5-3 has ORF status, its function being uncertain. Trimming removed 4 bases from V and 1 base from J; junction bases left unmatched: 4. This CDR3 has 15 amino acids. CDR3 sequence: CARSTRGRTNEKLFF. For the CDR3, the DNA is TGTGCCAGAAGCACCAGGGGGAGAACTAATGAAAAACTGTTTTTT.

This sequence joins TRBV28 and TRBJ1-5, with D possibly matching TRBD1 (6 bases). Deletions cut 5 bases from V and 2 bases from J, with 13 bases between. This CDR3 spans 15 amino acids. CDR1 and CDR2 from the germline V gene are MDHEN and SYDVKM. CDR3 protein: CASSSRGEGNQPQHF. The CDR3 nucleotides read TGTGCCAGCAGTAGCAGGGGAGAGGGCAATCAGCCCCAGCATTTT.

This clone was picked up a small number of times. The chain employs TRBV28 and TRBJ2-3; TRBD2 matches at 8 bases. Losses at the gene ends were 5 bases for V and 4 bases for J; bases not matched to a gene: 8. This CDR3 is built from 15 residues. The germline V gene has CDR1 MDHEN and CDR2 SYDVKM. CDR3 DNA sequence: TGTGCCAGCAGTAAAGGAGCGGGGGAGGCAGATACGCAGTATTTT. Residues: CASSKGAGEADTQYF.

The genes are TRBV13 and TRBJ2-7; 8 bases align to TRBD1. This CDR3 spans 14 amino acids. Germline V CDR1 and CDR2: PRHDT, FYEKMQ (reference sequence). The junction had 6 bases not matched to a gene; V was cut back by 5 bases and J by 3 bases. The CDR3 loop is CASSVGQGGYEQYF. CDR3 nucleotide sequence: TGTGCCAGCAGCGTTGGACAGGGCGGCTACGAGCAGTACTTC.

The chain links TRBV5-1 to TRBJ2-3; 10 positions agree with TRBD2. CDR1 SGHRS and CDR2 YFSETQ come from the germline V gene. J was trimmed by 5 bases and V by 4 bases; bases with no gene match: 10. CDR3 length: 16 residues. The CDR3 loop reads CASSALAGGRVDTQYF. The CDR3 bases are TGCGCCAGCAGCGCCTTAGCGGGGGGCCGGGTAGATACGCAGTATTTT.

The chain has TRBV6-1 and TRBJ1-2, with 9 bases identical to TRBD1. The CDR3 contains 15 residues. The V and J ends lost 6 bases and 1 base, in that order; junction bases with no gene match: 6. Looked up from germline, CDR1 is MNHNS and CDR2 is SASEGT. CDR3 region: CASSGDRGINYGYTF. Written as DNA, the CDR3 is TGTGCCAGCAGCGGCGACAGGGGGATTAACTATGGCTACACCTTC.

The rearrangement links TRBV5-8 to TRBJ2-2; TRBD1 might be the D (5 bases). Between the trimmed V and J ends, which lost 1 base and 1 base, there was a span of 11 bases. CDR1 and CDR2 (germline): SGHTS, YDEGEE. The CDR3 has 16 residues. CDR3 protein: CASSLLAGQNTGELFF. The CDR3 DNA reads TGTGCCAGCAGCTTGTTGGCAGGACAGAACACCGGGGAGCTGTTTTTT.

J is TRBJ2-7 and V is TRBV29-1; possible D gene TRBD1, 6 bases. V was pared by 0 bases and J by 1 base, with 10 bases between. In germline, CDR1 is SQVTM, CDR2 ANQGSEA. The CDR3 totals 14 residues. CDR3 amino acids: CSVEDTGMSYEQYF. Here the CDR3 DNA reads TGCAGCGTTGAAGACACAGGGATGTCCTACGAGCAGTACTTC.

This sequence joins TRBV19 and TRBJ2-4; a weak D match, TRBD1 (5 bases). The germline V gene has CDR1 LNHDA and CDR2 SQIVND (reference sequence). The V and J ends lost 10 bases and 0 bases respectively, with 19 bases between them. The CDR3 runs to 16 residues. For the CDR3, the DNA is TGTGCCACCAACCCCCGGACACCCGGAGCCAAAAACATTCAGTACTTC. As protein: CATNPRTPGAKNIQYF.

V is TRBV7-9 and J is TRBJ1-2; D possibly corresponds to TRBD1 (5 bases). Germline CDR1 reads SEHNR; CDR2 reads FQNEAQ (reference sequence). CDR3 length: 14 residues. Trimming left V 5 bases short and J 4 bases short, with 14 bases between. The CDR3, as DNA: TGTGCCAGCAGCCCAGGCCTACAGGCCTATGGCTACACCTTC. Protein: CASSPGLQAYGYTF.

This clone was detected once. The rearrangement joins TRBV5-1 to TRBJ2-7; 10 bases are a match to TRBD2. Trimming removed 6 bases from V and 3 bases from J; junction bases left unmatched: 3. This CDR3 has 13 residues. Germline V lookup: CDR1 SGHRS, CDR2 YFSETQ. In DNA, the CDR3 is TGCGCCAGCATGGAGCGGGGGGGCTACGAGCAGTACTTC. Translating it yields CASMERGGYEQYF.

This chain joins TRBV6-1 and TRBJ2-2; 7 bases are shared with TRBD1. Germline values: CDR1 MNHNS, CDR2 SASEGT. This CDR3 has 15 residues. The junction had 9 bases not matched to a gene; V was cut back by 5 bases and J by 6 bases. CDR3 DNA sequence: TGTGCCAGCAGTCCTAAGCCTCAGGGGGCCGGGGAGCTGTTTTTT. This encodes CASSPKPQGAGELFF.

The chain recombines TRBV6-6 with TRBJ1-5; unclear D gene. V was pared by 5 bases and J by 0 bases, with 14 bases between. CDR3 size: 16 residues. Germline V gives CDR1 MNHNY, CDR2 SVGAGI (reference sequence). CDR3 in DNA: TGTGCCAGCAGTCCTAGCGACGGGAATAGCAATCAGCCCCAGCATTTT. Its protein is CASSPSDGNSNQPQHF.

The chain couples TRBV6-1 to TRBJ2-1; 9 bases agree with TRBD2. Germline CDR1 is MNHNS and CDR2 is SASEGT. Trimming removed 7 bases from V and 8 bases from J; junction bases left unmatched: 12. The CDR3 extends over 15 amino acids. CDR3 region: CASTSMAGGIDEQFF. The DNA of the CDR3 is TGTGCCAGCACCTCGATGGCGGGGGGGATCGATGAGCAGTTCTTC.

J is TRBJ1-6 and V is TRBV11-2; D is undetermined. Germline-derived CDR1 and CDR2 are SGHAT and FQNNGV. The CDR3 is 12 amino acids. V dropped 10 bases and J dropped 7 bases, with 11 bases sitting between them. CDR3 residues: CATGGPNSPLHF. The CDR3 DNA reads TGTGCCACAGGAGGTCCCAATTCACCCCTCCACTTT.